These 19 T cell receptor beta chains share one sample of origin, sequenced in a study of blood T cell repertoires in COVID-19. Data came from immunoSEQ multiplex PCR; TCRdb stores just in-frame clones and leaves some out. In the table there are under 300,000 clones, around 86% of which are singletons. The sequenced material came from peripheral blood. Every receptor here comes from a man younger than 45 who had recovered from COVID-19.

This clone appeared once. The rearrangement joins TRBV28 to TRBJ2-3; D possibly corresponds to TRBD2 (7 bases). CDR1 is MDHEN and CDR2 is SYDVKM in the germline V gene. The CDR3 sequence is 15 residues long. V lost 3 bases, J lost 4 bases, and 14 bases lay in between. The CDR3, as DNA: TGTGCCAGCAGTTTCGGGGGGCCCGGCGCAGATACGCAGTATTTT. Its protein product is CASSFGGPGADTQYF.

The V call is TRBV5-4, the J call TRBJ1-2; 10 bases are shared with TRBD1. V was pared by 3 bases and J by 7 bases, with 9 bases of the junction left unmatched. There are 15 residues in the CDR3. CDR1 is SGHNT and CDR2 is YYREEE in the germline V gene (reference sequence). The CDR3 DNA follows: TGTGCCAGCAGCTCCGGGACAGGGGTTCGCGGTGGCTACACCTTC. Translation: CASSSGTGVRGGYTF.

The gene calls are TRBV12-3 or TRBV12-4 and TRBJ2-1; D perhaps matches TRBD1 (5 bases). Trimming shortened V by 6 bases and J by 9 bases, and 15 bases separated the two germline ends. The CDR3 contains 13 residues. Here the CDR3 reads CASSRRAGSEQFF. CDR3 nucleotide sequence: TGTGCCAGCAGCCGTAGAGCAGGGTCTGAGCAGTTCTTC.

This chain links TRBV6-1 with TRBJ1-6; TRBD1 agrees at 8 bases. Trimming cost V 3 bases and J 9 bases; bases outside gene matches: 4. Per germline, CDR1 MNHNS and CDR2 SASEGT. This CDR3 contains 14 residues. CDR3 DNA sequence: TGTGCCAGCAGTGATTGGACAGGGAGTTCACCCCTCCACTTT. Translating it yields CASSDWTGSSPLHF.

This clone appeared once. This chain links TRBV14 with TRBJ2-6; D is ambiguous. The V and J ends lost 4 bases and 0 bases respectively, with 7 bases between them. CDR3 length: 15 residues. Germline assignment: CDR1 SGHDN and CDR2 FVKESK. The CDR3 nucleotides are TGTGCCAGCAGCCTAACACGCTCTGGGGCCAACGTCCTGACTTTC. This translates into CASSLTRSGANVLTF. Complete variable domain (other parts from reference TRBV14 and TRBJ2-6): EAGVTQFPSHSVIEKGQTVTLRCDPISGHDNLYWYRRVMGKEIKFLLHFVKESKQDESGMPNNRFLAERTGGTYSTLKVQPAELEDSGVYFCASSLTRSGANVLTFGAGSRLTVL.

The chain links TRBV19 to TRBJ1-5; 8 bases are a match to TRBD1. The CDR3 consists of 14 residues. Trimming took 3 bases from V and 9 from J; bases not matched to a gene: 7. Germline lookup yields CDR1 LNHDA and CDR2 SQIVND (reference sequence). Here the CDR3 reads CASSMDRDWGPQHF. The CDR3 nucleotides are TGTGCCAGTAGTATGGACAGGGATTGGGGGCCCCAGCATTTT. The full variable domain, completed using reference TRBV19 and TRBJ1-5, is DGGITQSPKYLFRKEGQNVTLSCEQNLNHDAMYWYRQDPGQGLRLIYYSQIVNDFQKGDIAEGYSVSREKKESFPLTVTSAQKNPTAFYLCASSMDRDWGPQHFGDGTRLSIL.

CDR3 region: CASRARDRTRETQYF. As DNA, the CDR3 is TGTGCCAGCAGAGCCCGGGACAGGACCCGAGAGACCCAGTACTTC. V and J are TRBV6-5 and TRBJ2-5; 8 bases align to TRBD1. The CDR3 is made up of 15 amino acids. With 6 bases clipped from V and 4 bases from J, the junction kept 10 bases outside the gene matches. The V gene's germline CDR1 is MNHEY and CDR2 SVGAGI.

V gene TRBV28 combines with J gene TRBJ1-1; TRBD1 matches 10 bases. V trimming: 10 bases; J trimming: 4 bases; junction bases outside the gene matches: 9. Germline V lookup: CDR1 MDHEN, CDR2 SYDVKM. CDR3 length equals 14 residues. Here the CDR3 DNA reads TGTGCCACCTTGACAGGGGGCGCAGGCACTGAAGCTTTCTTT. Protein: CATLTGGAGTEAFF.

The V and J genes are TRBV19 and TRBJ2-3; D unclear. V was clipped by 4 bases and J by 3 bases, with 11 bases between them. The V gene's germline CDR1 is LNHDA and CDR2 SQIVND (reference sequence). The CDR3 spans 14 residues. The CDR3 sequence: CASSTPHQTDTQYF. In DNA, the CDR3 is TGTGCCAGTAGTACCCCCCATCAAACAGATACGCAGTATTTT. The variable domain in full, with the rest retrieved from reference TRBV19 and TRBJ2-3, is DGGITQSPKYLFRKEGQNVTLSCEQNLNHDAMYWYRQDPGQGLRLIYYSQIVNDFQKGDIAEGYSVSREKKESFPLTVTSAQKNPTAFYLCASSTPHQTDTQYFGPGTRLTVL.

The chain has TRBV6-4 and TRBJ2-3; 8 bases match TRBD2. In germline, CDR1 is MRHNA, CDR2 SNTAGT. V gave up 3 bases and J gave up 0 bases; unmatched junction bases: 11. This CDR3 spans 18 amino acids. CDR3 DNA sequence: TGTGCCAGCAGTGAACTAGCGGACTCCCTCCGTAGCACAGATACGCAGTATTTT. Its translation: CASSELADSLRSTDTQYF.

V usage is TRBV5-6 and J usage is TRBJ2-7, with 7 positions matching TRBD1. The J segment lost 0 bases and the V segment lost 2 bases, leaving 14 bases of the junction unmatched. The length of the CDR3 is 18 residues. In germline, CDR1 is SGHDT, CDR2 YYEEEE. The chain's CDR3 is CASSLNRLLDRSSYEQYF. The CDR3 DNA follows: TGTGCCAGCAGCTTAAACCGGCTCTTGGACAGGAGCTCCTACGAGCAGTACTTC.

CDR3 sequence (DNA): TGTGCCAGCAGTTTAGGTACAGGGGCTCGTAACTATGGCTACACCTTC. Translating gives CASSLGTGARNYGYTF. The chain carries TRBV28 and TRBJ1-2, with 7 nucleotides matching TRBD1. Germline trimming cut 2 bases from V and 1 base from J; bases unmatched to any gene: 7. The CDR3 consists of 16 residues. CDR1 MDHEN and CDR2 SYDVKM come from the germline V gene.

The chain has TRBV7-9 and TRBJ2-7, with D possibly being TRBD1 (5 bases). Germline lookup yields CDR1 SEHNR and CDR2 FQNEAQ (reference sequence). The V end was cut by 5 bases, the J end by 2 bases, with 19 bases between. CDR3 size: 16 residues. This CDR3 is CASSGASGIGAYEQYF. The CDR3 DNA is TGTGCCAGCAGCGGTGCCTCAGGGATCGGAGCCTACGAGCAGTACTTC.

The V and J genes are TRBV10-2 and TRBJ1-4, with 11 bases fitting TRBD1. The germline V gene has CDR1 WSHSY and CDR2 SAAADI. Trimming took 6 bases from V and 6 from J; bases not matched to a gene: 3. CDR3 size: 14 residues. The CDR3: CASRDRGHDEKLFF. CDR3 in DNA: TGCGCCAGCAGGGACAGGGGGCATGATGAAAAACTGTTTTTT.

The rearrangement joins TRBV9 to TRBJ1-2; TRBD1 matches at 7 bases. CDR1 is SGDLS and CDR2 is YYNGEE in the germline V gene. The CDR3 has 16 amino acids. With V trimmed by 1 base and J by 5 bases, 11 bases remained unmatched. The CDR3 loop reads CASSVNTGEGGYGYTF. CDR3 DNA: TGTGCCAGCAGCGTAAATACAGGGGAAGGAGGTTATGGCTACACCTTC.

CDR3 nucleotide sequence: TGTGCCGGCGGGGGGGGGACAGCTTACGAGCAGTACTTC. Its translation is CAGGGGTAYEQYF. This chain joins TRBV3-1 (or the pseudogene TRBV3-2) and TRBJ2-7, with 9 positions matching TRBD2. Germline trimming cut 11 bases from V and 4 bases from J; bases unmatched to any gene: 9. The CDR3 runs to 13 residues. Per the germline V gene, CDR1 is LGHDT and CDR2 is YNNKEL (reference sequence).

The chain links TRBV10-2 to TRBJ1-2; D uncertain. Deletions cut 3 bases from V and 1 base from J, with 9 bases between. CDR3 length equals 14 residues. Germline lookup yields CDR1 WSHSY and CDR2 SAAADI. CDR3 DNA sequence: TGCGCCAGCAGTGACCGGGGAGTTAACTATGGCTACACCTTC. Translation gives CASSDRGVNYGYTF.

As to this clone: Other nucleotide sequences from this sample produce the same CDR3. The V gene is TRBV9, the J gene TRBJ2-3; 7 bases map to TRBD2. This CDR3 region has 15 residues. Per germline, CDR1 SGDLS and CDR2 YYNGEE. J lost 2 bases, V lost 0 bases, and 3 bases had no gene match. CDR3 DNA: TGTGCCAGCAGCGTAGAGCGGGGAGTCACAGATACGCAGTATTTT. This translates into CASSVERGVTDTQYF.

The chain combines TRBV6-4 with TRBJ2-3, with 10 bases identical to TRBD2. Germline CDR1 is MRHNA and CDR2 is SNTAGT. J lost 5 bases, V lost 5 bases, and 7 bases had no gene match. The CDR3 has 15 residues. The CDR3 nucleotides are TGTGCCAGCAGTACCAGCGGGGGGGCAGTAGATACGCAGTATTTT. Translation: CASSTSGGAVDTQYF.